Below are 30 T cell receptor beta chains sequenced from a single sample in a study of blood T cell repertoires in COVID-19. Data came from immunoSEQ multiplex PCR; TCRdb stores just in-frame clones and leaves some out. The data contain 27,000 or so clones, 90% to 95% of them seen just once; the ten biggest clones take up approximately 15%. Sequencing input: peripheral blood. These receptors were taken from a human donor with active COVID-19. The donor label of this sample is uncertain.

The chain joins TRBV19 to TRBJ2-3; 7 bases match TRBD1. The junction had 8 bases not matched to a gene; V was cut back by 4 bases and J by 1 base. CDR3 size: 16 residues. The germline gives CDR1 LNHDA, CDR2 SQIVND (reference sequence). The CDR3 DNA is TGTGCCAGTAGTACATTCGGACAGGCGCGCACAGATACGCAGTATTTT. Protein: CASSTFGQARTDTQYF.

The chain joins TRBV10-3 to TRBJ1-3; no definite D call. CDR3 length: 13 amino acids. The germline V gene encodes CDR1 ENHRY and CDR2 SYGVKD. The ends were cut back, 8 bases at V and 0 bases at J, with 8 bases in the middle. CDR3 sequence reads: CAIAESSGNTIYF. Written as DNA, the CDR3 is TGTGCCATCGCCGAGAGCTCTGGAAACACCATATATTTT.

The chain recombines TRBV7-2 with TRBJ2-5, with 11 bases aligning to TRBD1. This CDR3 has 14 residues. The germline gives CDR1 SGHTA, CDR2 FQGNSA. V dropped 5 bases and J dropped 4; count of bases not matched to a gene: 3. CDR3 amino acids: CASSRDRGRETQYF. The CDR3 DNA is TGTGCCAGCAGCCGGGACAGGGGGAGAGAGACCCAGTACTTC.

This chain joins TRBV5-1 and TRBJ1-3, with TRBD1 matching over 7 bases. The ends lost 4 bases at V and 0 bases at J; junction bases unmatched: 4. Per the germline V gene, CDR1 is SGHRS and CDR2 is YFSETQ. The CDR3 covers 15 residues. For the CDR3, the DNA is TGCGCCAGCAGCAGGACAGGAGACTCTGGAAACACCATATATTTT. Its protein is CASSRTGDSGNTIYF. The full variable domain, in which reference TRBV5-1 and TRBJ1-3 provide the parts outside the CDR3, is KAGVTQTPRYLIKTRGQQVTLSCSPISGHRSVSWYQQTPGQGLQFLFEYFSETQRNKGNFPGRFSGRQFSNSRSEMNVSTLELGDSALYLCASSRTGDSGNTIYFGEGSWLTVV.

V is TRBV6-5 and J is TRBJ2-7; D might be TRBD2 (5 bases). CDR1 MNHEY and CDR2 SVGAGI come from the germline V gene. This CDR3 contains 13 residues. The V and J ends lost 6 bases and 4 bases respectively, with 13 bases between them. CDR3 DNA sequence: TGTGCCAGCAGGTTATCTAGCCCTTACGAGCAGTACTTC. Its protein is CASRLSSPYEQYF.

This clone has only one observation. V is TRBV7-6 and J is TRBJ2-2; 7 bases line up with TRBD1. The CDR3 spans 16 residues. The J segment lost 2 bases and the V segment lost 5 bases, leaving 8 bases of the junction unmatched. CDR1 SGHVS and CDR2 FNYEAQ come from the germline V gene. The CDR3 region is CASSLQGQINTGELFF. Here the CDR3 DNA reads TGTGCCAGCAGCCTACAGGGACAGATCAACACCGGGGAGCTGTTTTTT.

The J gene is TRBJ2-1, the V gene TRBV6-5, with TRBD2 identical over 8 bases. Germline CDR1 and CDR2: MNHEY and SVGAGI. After removal of 0 bases from V and 6 bases from J, the junction contained 4 bases not matched to a gene. The CDR3 covers 15 residues. The CDR3 reads CASSYSWLAGNEQFF. The CDR3, as DNA: TGTGCCAGCAGTTACTCGTGGCTAGCGGGCAATGAGCAGTTCTTC.

This chain uses TRBV20-1 with TRBJ2-5; D is undetermined. The CDR3 totals 10 residues. Trimming left V 2 bases short and J 5 bases short, with 3 bases between. Per germline, CDR1 DFQATT and CDR2 SNEGSKA (reference sequence). The CDR3 here is CSARSETQYF. DNA for the CDR3: TGCAGTGCTAGATCTGAGACCCAGTACTTC.

The genes are TRBV6-5 and TRBJ2-7, with 12 bases fitting TRBD2. Germline loops: CDR1 MNHEY, CDR2 SVGAGI. CDR3 size: 16 residues. V gave up 1 base and J gave up 6 bases; unmatched junction bases: 7. The CDR3 coding sequence is TGTGCCAGCAGTTACTGGGCTAGCGGGAGGGCCACCGAGCAGTACTTC. Translation gives CASSYWASGRATEQYF.

The chain links TRBV7-8 to TRBJ2-1; 9 bases are shared with TRBD1. J lost 8 bases, V lost 5 bases, and 13 bases had no gene match. The CDR3 has 16 residues. Germline CDR1 and CDR2: SGHVS and FQNEAQ. The DNA of the CDR3 is TGTGCCAGCAGCCGAGGGCCTTGGACAGGGGACGATGAGCAGTTCTTC. Protein sequence: CASSRGPWTGDDEQFF.

The chain carries TRBV27 and TRBJ1-2, with D possibly matching TRBD1 (6 bases). There are 12 residues in the CDR3. Germline V lookup: CDR1 MNHEY, CDR2 SMNVEV (reference sequence). Trimming stripped 6 bases from V and 7 bases from J, with 12 bases between. The CDR3 region has the DNA TGTGCCAGCAGCGAAGACAGGCGTGGCTACACCTTC. Protein sequence: CASSEDRRGYTF.

This chain uses TRBV19 with TRBJ1-2; 9 bases fit TRBD1. This CDR3 has 14 residues. The germline CDR1 and CDR2 sequences are LNHDA and SQIVND (reference sequence). The ends lost 4 bases at V and 8 bases at J; junction bases unmatched: 8. The DNA of the CDR3 is TGTGCCAGTAGTACCCCCGGGACAGGGTACGGCTACACCTTC. Its protein product is CASSTPGTGYGYTF.

The chain combines TRBV15 with TRBJ2-1, with a possible D match to TRBD2 (6 bases). V lost 7 bases and J 12 bases, leaving 25 bases between the germline ends. CDR1 and CDR2 (germline): LNHNV, YYDKDF (reference sequence). The CDR3 has 15 amino acids. The CDR3 bases are TGTGCCACCACCCAACCGGGACTCAGAAGCTCGGGGCAGTTCTTC. Its translation: CATTQPGLRSSGQFF.

The count of this clone is one. This chain connects TRBV7-2 to TRBJ2-3, with 8 bases aligning to TRBD2. This CDR3 has 16 amino acids. V lost 2 bases and J lost 3; bases outside the gene matches: 7. The germline V gene has CDR1 SGHTA and CDR2 FQGNSA. In DNA, the CDR3 is TGTGCCAGCAGCTTAAGTACGGGAGGGGGAACAGATACGCAGTATTTT. Protein sequence: CASSLSTGGGTDTQYF. Using reference TRBV7-2 and TRBJ2-3 for the parts outside the CDR3, the full variable domain is GAGVSQSPSNKVTEKGKDVELRCDPISGHTALYWYRQSLGQGLEFLIYFQGNSAPDKSGLPSDRFSAERTGGSVSTLTIQRTQQEDSAVYLCASSLSTGGGTDTQYFGPGTRLTVL.

The chain uses TRBV25-1 and TRBJ2-4; 12 nucleotides agree with TRBD2. The CDR3 is 15 residues long. Germline CDR1 reads MGHDK; CDR2 reads SYGVNS. Trimming took 6 bases from V and 6 from J; bases not matched to a gene: 6. The DNA of the CDR3 is TGTGCCAGCAGGGAACTAGCGGGGGGCGCAAACATTCAGTACTTC. This gives the protein CASRELAGGANIQYF.

This sequence joins TRBV4-3 and TRBJ2-1, with 8 bases matching TRBD2. The germline V gene has CDR1 LGHNA and CDR2 YSLEER. The ends lost 0 bases at V and 12 bases at J; junction bases unmatched: 16. This CDR3 is 17 amino acids long. The DNA of the CDR3 is TGCGCCAGCAGCCAAGATGCTACCGGTAGCGGGGTAAACAGGCAGTTCTTC. Translated, it gives CASSQDATGSGVNRQFF.

The rearrangement links TRBV5-5 to TRBJ2-1; D might be TRBD2 (6 bases). This CDR3 has 13 residues. V was shortened by 0 bases and J by 9 bases, with 10 bases between the two germline ends. Germline V gene lookup returns CDR1 SGHKS and CDR2 YYEKEE (reference sequence). The CDR3 loop reads CASSLDAGIEQFF. For the CDR3, the DNA is TGTGCCAGCAGCTTGGATGCGGGGATTGAGCAGTTCTTC.

This clone showed up just once. The chain uses TRBV27 and TRBJ1-2; perhaps TRBD1 as D (6 bases). This CDR3 spans 12 amino acids. Germline CDR1 reads MNHEY; CDR2 reads SMNVEV (reference sequence). V lost 4 bases and J lost 6, with 9 bases in between. Written as DNA, the CDR3 is TGTGCCAGCAGTTCACCAGGGGATGGCTACACCTTC. Translating it yields CASSSPGDGYTF.

The rearrangement links TRBV6-5 to TRBJ1-1; D might be TRBD1 (6 bases). The CDR3 extends over 11 amino acids. From germline, CDR1 is MNHEY and CDR2 SVGAGI. Trimming left V 9 bases short and J 6 bases short, with 11 bases between. The CDR3 loop reads CASLQGPEAFF. As DNA, the CDR3 is TGTGCCAGTTTACAGGGACCTGAAGCTTTCTTT.

This chain links TRBV9 with TRBJ2-3; 10 bases fit TRBD1. Germline V CDR1 and CDR2: SGDLS, YYNGEE. V dropped 2 bases and J dropped 8; count of bases not matched to a gene: 8. There are 15 residues in the CDR3. As DNA, the CDR3 is TGTGCCAGCAGCGTGGGGGACAGGGGAGTCGGTACGCAGTATTTT. This gives the protein CASSVGDRGVGTQYF.

The genes are TRBV28 and TRBJ2-5, with D possibly TRBD1 on 5 matching bases. V gave up 2 bases and J gave up 1 base, with 8 bases separating them. The germline CDR1 and CDR2 sequences are MDHEN and SYDVKM. The CDR3 has 14 amino acids. The CDR3 DNA follows: TGTGCCAGCAGTTTACCCCAGGGCCAAGAGACCCAGTACTTC. Encoded protein: CASSLPQGQETQYF.

The chain uses TRBV27 and TRBJ2-1; D may be TRBD2 (5 bases). Trimming stripped 5 bases from V and 7 bases from J, with 18 bases between. The CDR3 loop spans 15 amino acids. Germline CDR1 reads MNHEY; CDR2 reads SMNVEV (reference sequence). As DNA, the CDR3 is TGTGCCAGCAGTCACAGTCCCGGGAATGGGAATGAGCAGTTCTTC. Translation gives CASSHSPGNGNEQFF.

The gene calls are TRBV6-5 and TRBJ2-7, with TRBD1 matching over 10 bases. The germline CDR1 and CDR2 sequences are MNHEY and SVGAGI. V shed 2 bases, J shed 5 bases, and the junction held 9 bases outside the gene matches. This CDR3 spans 16 amino acids. The CDR3 region has the DNA TGTGCCAGCAGTTACCGCCGACAGGGGGCTTGGAACGAGCAGTACTTC. Protein product: CASSYRRQGAWNEQYF.

In its sample, this clone was seen once. The chain joins TRBV5-1 to TRBJ1-1, with 9 bases identical to TRBD1. Losses at the gene ends were 1 base for V and 5 bases for J; bases not matched to a gene: 6. Germline V gives CDR1 SGHRS, CDR2 YFSETQ. This CDR3 has 15 residues. The CDR3 region has the DNA TGCGCCAGCAGCTTGTCAGGACAGGGGAGAACTGAAGCTTTCTTT. Protein product: CASSLSGQGRTEAFF.

V gene TRBV2 combines with J gene TRBJ1-5; no clear D gene. Germline values: CDR1 SNHLY, CDR2 FYNNEI. Trimming removed 3 bases from V and 2 bases from J, with 8 bases in between. The CDR3 loop spans 14 amino acids. The CDR3 sequence: CASSDPEGNQPQHF. Here the CDR3 DNA reads TGTGCCAGCAGTGACCCGGAGGGCAATCAGCCCCAGCATTTT.

V gene TRBV6-1 combines with J gene TRBJ2-1, with TRBD2 matching over 12 bases. Germline lookup yields CDR1 MNHNS and CDR2 SASEGT. The CDR3 totals 17 residues. The V and J ends lost 2 bases and 2 bases, in that order; junction bases with no gene match: 4. The CDR3 reads CASSERTSGGPYNEQFF. In DNA form, the CDR3 reads TGTGCCAGCAGTGAACGAACTAGCGGGGGGCCCTACAATGAGCAGTTCTTC.

V and J are TRBV27 and TRBJ1-6; D is possibly TRBD1 (6 bases). V was shortened by 8 bases and J by 5 bases, with 16 bases between the two germline ends. CDR1 is MNHEY and CDR2 is SMNVEV in the germline V gene (reference sequence). CDR3 length: 15 residues. DNA for the CDR3: TGTGCCAGCTTGCCCCGCTACAGGGATAATTCACCCCTCCACTTT. Encoded protein: CASLPRYRDNSPLHF.

CDR3 loop: CASSFGTGGFADTQYF. DNA of the CDR3: TGTGCCAGCAGCTTTGGGACGGGGGGCTTCGCAGATACGCAGTATTTT. The chain links TRBV5-6 to TRBJ2-3; D possibly corresponds to TRBD2 (7 bases). V shed 2 bases and J shed 4 bases, with 17 bases lying between them. The germline CDR1 and CDR2 sequences are SGHDT and YYEEEE. The CDR3 covers 16 residues.

This clone has a single count. The J gene is TRBJ2-7, the V gene TRBV4-3, with 8 bases aligning to TRBD2. Germline lookup yields CDR1 LGHNA and CDR2 YSLEER. J was trimmed by 3 bases and V by 4 bases; bases with no gene match: 8. The CDR3 consists of 15 residues. The CDR3 DNA is TGCGCCAGCAGCCTCTCTCCCGGGACTAGCTACGAGCAGTACTTC. It specifies CASSLSPGTSYEQYF.

The V and J genes are TRBV12-2 and TRBJ2-1; TRBD2 was called by the table and not checked on the DNA. TRBV12-2 is designated a pseudogene. The length of the CDR3 is 16 residues. This chain's CDR3 is CASRLVTSGRNNEQFF. CDR3 DNA: TGTGCAAGTCGCTTAGTCACTAGCGGGAGAAACAATGAGCAGTTCTTC.